These 6 T cell receptor beta chains were all obtained from the same sample, sequenced in a study of T cells in Graves' hyperthyroidism and ophthalmopathy. Researchers amplified the TCR beta CDR3 regions from RNA transcripts. First-round RT-PCR with HTBI primers amplified the TCR CDR3 region. TCRdb ran MiXCR on the multiplex PCR reads and lists one entry per CDR3 protein. The sample has 550,000 to 700,000 distinct CDR3 sequences; 46% are singletons. The source material was peripheral blood or thyroid tissue (not recorded which). The receptors shown here come from an adult woman with Graves' disease, either hyperthyroidism or ophthalmopathy (not recorded which).

The CDR3 sequence is CASSQNLEGGKAFF. The CDR3 nucleotides are TGTGCCAGCAGCCAAAACCTGGAGGGGGGAAAAGCTTTCTTT. V usage is TRBV3-1 and J usage is TRBJ1-1; perhaps TRBD1 as D (6 bases). CDR1 and CDR2 from the germline V gene are LGHDT and YNNKEL (reference sequence). V was trimmed by 2 bases and J by 9 bases, leaving 16 bases between them. This CDR3 has 14 amino acids.

This clonotype appeared many times. The rearrangement uses TRBV2 and TRBJ2-5; D is perhaps TRBD2 (6 bases). V lost 6 bases and J lost 1, with 9 bases in between. Germline assignment: CDR1 SNHLY and CDR2 FYNNEI. The CDR3 totals 13 residues. CDR3 nucleotide sequence: TGTGCCAGCAGGGGGGGATCCCAAGAGACCCAGTACTTC. Its translation is CASRGGSQETQYF.

V usage is TRBV6-1 and J usage is TRBJ1-5; 11 bases are shared with TRBD1. The CDR3 consists of 16 residues. Looked up from germline, CDR1 is MNHNS and CDR2 is SASEGT. The V segment lost 6 bases and the J segment 3 bases; nucleotides outside the gene matches: 7. CDR3 nucleotides: TGTGCCAGCAGGGACAGGGGGCCTGGACCCAATCAGCCCCAGCATTTT. Encoded protein: CASRDRGPGPNQPQHF.

V usage is TRBV10-3 and J usage is TRBJ2-1, with 8 bases matching TRBD2. Germline V lookup: CDR1 ENHRY, CDR2 SYGVKD. V was pared by 11 bases and J by 5 bases, with 8 bases of the junction left unmatched. The CDR3 covers 13 residues. The DNA for the CDR3 is TGTGCCTCGGAAGCGGGGGCCAACAATGAGCAGTTCTTC. Amino acid sequence: CASEAGANNEQFF.

The table lists this clonotype with many counts. V gene TRBV10-3 combines with J gene TRBJ2-5, with 8 bases that match TRBD2. The CDR3 consists of 13 residues. CDR1 is ENHRY and CDR2 is SYGVKD in the germline V gene. The V segment lost 6 bases and the J segment 3 bases; nucleotides outside the gene matches: 3. The CDR3 protein is CAISPGGEETQYF. As DNA, the CDR3 is TGTGCCATCAGCCCGGGAGGGGAAGAGACCCAGTACTTC.

The J gene is TRBJ2-7, the V gene TRBV3-1; TRBD2 agrees at 7 bases. J lost 0 bases, V lost 3 bases, and 8 bases had no gene match. Germline CDR1 reads LGHDT; CDR2 reads YNNKEL (reference sequence). There are 16 residues in the CDR3. The CDR3 DNA reads as TGTGCCAGCAGCCACGCTAGCGGCCCTAACTCCTACGAGCAGTACTTC. Amino acids: CASSHASGPNSYEQYF.